This T cell receptor (beta chain) was identified in a study of identical twins (dated by TCRdb to about 2016). For the wider study: To test whether fetal clonotypes persist, the study used deep sequencing on TCR alpha and beta repertoires from monozygotic twins, unrelated adults of various ages, and cord blood. Replicate twin experiments were performed at different times using different library preparation protocols to rule out contamination. What the authors observed across the whole study: Zero-insertion analyses could be partly confounded by invariant T cells such as MAIT and iNKT, though diverse VJ usage argued against such confounding for most clonotypes. A weaker excess of twin sharing was found in beta out-of-frame sequences because the signal-to-noise ratio was lowered by fewer shared sequences. Compared with coincidental sharing between unrelated individuals, out-of-frame TCR alpha sequences shared between twins showed an excess of sequences with low generation probability. Out-of-frame TCR alpha sharing in monozygotic twins was systematically underestimated by recombination models, whereas sharing between unrelated individuals was in agreement with the recombination models. Abundant cord blood beta clonotypes carried fewer insertions; young adult naive repertoires showed a weaker similar trend, while memory repertoires showed none. Because the same donors could not be followed over many years, the conclusions depended on cross-sectional statistical analysis.

Library generation was performed with 5' RACE. Sequencer: Illumina HiSeq 2000. A universal primer binding site was added through template switching, and the final cDNA carried a unique molecular identifier so that TCR cDNA molecules could be counted accurately. First-strand cDNA for TCR alpha and beta chains was synthesized from specific primers in the conserved constant-segment region. To control for contamination, each cDNA library was double barcoded with a SMART-Mk sample barcode plus Illumina barcodes. TruSeq adapter sequences, together with Illumina sample barcodes, were added in two successive PCR steps. The TCR alpha and beta cDNA libraries were sequenced on the Illumina HiSeq platform using custom primers. Concerning the study's data processing: Raw reads were processed with MiGEC to extract unique molecular identifiers, and MiXCR was used to determine CDR3 positions. Recombination models were inferred per individual with the repgenHMM and IGoR tools using an EM algorithm. Shared clonotypes were analyzed with the tcR package in R, and sharing was normalized by the product of cloneset sizes. To study raw recombination free of thymic and clonal selection effects, out-of-frame nonproductive sequences were analyzed. TCRdb reran the public reads through fastp at Q25 and MiXCR, keeping productive beta chains. Duplicate CDR3 protein sequences are folded into a single record with the most common DNA and genes. TCRdb, not the authors, supplied the V and J calls. Across this sample there are about 240,000 distinct CDR3 sequences, with approximately 12% seen only once. More than 3.5% of the sample belongs to the ten largest clones.

As to this clonotype: Its antigen remains undetermined. It has no much larger one-base neighbor in the sample; base qualities were not kept.

The germline V end is reduced by 3 bases and the J end by 5 bases; junction bases left unmatched: 7. Per the germline V gene, SGHRS is the CDR1 and YFSETQ is the CDR2. The CDR3 covers 15 residues, taking in both the cysteine and the phenylalanine. The retained sequence is limited to the CDR3, 45 bases, with the frame set at the first base. Every donor was a healthy Caucasian. The twin cohort consisted of three pairs of female monozygotic twins, all aged roughly 18 to 30 years. Using Miltenyi CD45RO+ enrichment and human naive T-cell isolation kits, memory (CD45RO+) and naive T cells were isolated from PBMC. The same specimen was also included in a second study, on yellow fever vaccine responses in identical twins. As that second paper reports: The authors reported that the T cell response to vaccination in identical twins appeared partly convergent and partly personalized. In identical twins, the study followed T cell clones that responded to the vaccine with precision.

The chain joins TRBV5-1 to TRBJ2-1, with 8 junctional bases fitting TRBD1. The clonotype comes from a woman in her late teens or twenties in good health. Sequenced material: memory (CD45RO+) T cells sorted from blood. The sample's cell subset or site label, in plain terms: CD45RO+ enriched T cells. CDR3 reads: CASSSGDRTDNEQFF. The DNA sequence follows: TGCGCCAGCAGCTCGGGGGACAGGACCGACAATGAGCAGTTCTTC. Where the CDR3 stops, the reference TRBV5-1 and TRBJ2-1 genes take over; the full variable domain is KAGVTQTPRYLIKTRGQQVTLSCSPISGHRSVSWYQQTPGQGLQFLFEYFSETQRNKGNFPGRFSGRQFSNSRSEMNVSTLELGDSALYLCASSSGDRTDNEQFFGPGTRLTVL.